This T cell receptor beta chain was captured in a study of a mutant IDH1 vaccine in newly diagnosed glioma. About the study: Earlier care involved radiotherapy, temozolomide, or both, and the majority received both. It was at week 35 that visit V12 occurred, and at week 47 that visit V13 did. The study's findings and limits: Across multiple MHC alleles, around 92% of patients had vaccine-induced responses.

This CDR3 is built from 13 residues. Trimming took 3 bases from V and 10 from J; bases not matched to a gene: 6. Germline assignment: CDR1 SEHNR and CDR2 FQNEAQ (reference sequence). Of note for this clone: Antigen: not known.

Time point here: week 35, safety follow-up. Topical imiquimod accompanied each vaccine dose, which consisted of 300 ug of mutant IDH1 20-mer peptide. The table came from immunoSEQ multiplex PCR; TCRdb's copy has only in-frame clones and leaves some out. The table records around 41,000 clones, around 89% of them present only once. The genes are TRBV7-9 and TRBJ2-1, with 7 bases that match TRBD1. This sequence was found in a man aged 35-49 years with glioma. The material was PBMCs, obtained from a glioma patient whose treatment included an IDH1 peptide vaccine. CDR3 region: CASSFLTGREQFF. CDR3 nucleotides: TGTGCCAGCAGCTTCCTGACAGGGCGGGAGCAGTTCTTC. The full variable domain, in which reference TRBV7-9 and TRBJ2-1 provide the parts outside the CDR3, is DTGVSQNPRHKITKRGQNVTFRCDPISEHNRLYWYRQTLGQGPEFLTYFQNEAQLEKSRLLSDRFSAERPKGSFSTLEIQRTEQGDSAMYLCASSFLTGREQFFGPGTRLTVL.